The present TCR beta chain was sequenced within a study of T cells in Graves' hyperthyroidism and ophthalmopathy. Background on the study: Peripheral blood samples were taken at initial diagnosis, prior to any treatment.

Trimming removed 5 bases from V and 4 bases from J, with 9 bases in between. There are 12 residues in the CDR3. Germline lookup yields CDR1 SNHLY and CDR2 FYNNEI. This clonotype was seen many times. Amplification targeted TCR beta CDR3 regions from RNA transcripts. The study used the HTBI primer set for a first-round RT-PCR of the TCR CDR3. TCRdb ran MiXCR on the multiplex PCR reads and lists one entry per CDR3 protein. The profile shows about 640,000 distinct CDR3 sequences, 20% to 25% of them singletons. The sample comprised blood. The chain carries TRBV2 and TRBJ2-7; TRBD1 is a possible D gene (5 bases). This sequence was found in a man aged 25 to 40 with Graves' ophthalmopathy. The CDR3, as DNA: TGTGCCAGCAGTAGACAGCCTTACGAGCAGTACTTC. Translating it yields CASSRQPYEQYF.